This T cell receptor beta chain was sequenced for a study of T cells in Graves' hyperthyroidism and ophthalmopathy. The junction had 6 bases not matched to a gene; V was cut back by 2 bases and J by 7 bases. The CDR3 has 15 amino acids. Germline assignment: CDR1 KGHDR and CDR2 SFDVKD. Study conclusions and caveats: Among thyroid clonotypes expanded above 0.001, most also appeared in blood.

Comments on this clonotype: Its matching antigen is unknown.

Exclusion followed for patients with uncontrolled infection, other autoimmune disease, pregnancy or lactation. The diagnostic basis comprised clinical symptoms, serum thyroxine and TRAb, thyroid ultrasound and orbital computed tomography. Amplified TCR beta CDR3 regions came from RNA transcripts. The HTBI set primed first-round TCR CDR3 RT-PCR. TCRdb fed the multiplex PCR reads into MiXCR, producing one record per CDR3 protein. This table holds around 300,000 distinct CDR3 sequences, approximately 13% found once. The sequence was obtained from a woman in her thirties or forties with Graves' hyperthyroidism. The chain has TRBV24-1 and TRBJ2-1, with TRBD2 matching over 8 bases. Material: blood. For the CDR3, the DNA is TGTGCCACCAGTGATTCCGGGGGGGGAATTAATGAGCAGTTCTTC. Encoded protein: CATSDSGGGINEQFF.